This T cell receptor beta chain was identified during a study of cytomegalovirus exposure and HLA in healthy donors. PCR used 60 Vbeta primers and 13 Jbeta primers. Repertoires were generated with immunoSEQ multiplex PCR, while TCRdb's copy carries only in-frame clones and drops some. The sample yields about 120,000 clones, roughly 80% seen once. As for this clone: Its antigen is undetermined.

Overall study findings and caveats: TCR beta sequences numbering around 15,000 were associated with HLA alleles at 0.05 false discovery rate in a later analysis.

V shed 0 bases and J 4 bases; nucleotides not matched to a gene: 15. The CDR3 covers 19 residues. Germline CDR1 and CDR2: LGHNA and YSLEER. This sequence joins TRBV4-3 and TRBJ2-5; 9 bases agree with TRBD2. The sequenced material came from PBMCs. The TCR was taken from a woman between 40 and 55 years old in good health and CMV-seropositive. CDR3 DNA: TGCGCCAGCAGCCAAGATTGGGGAGGCGGGAGGGGTAGGGGAGAGACCCAGTACTTC. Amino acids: CASSQDWGGGRGRGETQYF.